The entry that follows covers one T cell receptor beta chain sequence. The data derive from a study of graft-versus-host responses after intestinal transplantation. Study observations and caveats: Graft-donor T cell macrochimerism coincided with high graft-versus-host to host-versus-graft clonal ratios in allografts.

The table came from immunoSEQ multiplex PCR; TCRdb's copy has only in-frame clones and leaves some out. Here the sample spans roughly 18,000 clones, about two fifths being singletons. Per germline, CDR1 SGHRS and CDR2 YFSETQ. Trimming shortened V by 4 bases and J by 7 bases, and 15 bases separated the two germline ends. The CDR3 is 14 amino acids. The clonotype originates from a human patient who received an intestinal transplant. This chain links TRBV5-1 with TRBJ1-3; D may be TRBD1 (6 bases). The source material was alloreactive CD4+ T cells from a mixed lymphocyte reaction culture, sampled before intestinal transplant. Subset given: CFSE-low proliferating T cells sorted from roughly six-day pre-transplant mixed lymphocyte reaction (GvH or HvG direction). CDR3 protein: CASSTAGTRNTIYF. CDR3 sequence (DNA): TGCGCCAGCAGCACCGCCGGGACACGGAACACCATATATTTT.